This is a list of T cell receptor beta chains from one sample in a study of identical twins. A single record per CDR3 protein comes from TCRdb applying MiXCR to the 5' RACE reads. This sample carries approximately 230,000 distinct CDR3 sequences, about 6.7% of them seen once, and the ten largest clones take roughly 15%. These data are also associated with another study on T cells expressing NK-cell markers.

The specimen sequenced was CD8+ T cells sorted from blood. Receptor source: a young woman in good health. Each CDR3 is given with its conserved first and last residue. Each record gives: D gene, V gene, J gene, clone size, CDR3 DNA, CDR3 protein. A D gene is named only where the DNA matches it firmly. Where a row states a size, it is once, few, many or the class of an expanded clone; other rows omit it.

D: -
V: TRBV20-1
J: TRBJ2-3
size: few
DNA: TGCAGTGCCCTGTGGGATACGCAGTATTTT
CDR3: CSALWDTQYF

D: -
V: TRBV18
J: TRBJ1-1
size: few
DNA: TGTGCCAGCTCGGGCTTAAGGAACACTGAAGCTTTCTTT
CDR3: CASSGLRNTEAFF

D: -
V: TRBV27
J: TRBJ1-2
size: many
DNA: TGTGCCAGCAGTTTTTCATCAAACTATGGCTACACCTTC
CDR3: CASSFSSNYGYTF

D: -
V: TRBV6-2/TRBV6-3
J: TRBJ2-2
size: -
DNA: TGTGCCAGCAGTCTATCGCTCCGGGCCACCGGGGAGCTGTTTTTT
CDR3: CASSLSLRATGELFF

D: -
V: TRBV2
J: TRBJ2-2
size: few
DNA: TGTGCCAGCAGTGAACAGGGAGGACTTGGGGCCGGGGAGCTGTTTTTT
CDR3: CASSEQGGLGAGELFF

D: -
V: TRBV20-1
J: TRBJ2-2
size: -
DNA: TGCAGTGCTTGGGGAAGCGGTACCGGGGAGCTGTTTTTT
CDR3: CSAWGSGTGELFF

D: TRBD1
V: TRBV6-1
J: TRBJ2-4
size: -
DNA: TGTGCCAGCAGCGACAGGGCCCTGGGTGCCAAAAACATTCAGTACTTC
CDR3: CASSDRALGAKNIQYF

D: -
V: TRBV12-3/TRBV12-4
J: TRBJ2-1
size: many
DNA: TGTGCCAGCAGTCCTACACCCAGGTACAATGAGCAGTTCTTC
CDR3: CASSPTPRYNEQFF

D: TRBD1
V: TRBV10-3
J: TRBJ1-3
size: few
DNA: TGTGCCATCAGTACCTGGACAGGGGAAGGAGGGGACTCTGGAAACACCATATATTTT
CDR3: CAISTWTGEGGDSGNTIYF

D: TRBD1
V: TRBV12-3/TRBV12-4
J: TRBJ2-5
size: many
DNA: TGTGCCAGCAGTCAAAGGGACAGTATACAAGAGACCCAGTACTTC
CDR3: CASSQRDSIQETQYF

D: TRBD1
V: TRBV12-3/TRBV12-4
J: TRBJ2-1
size: few
DNA: TGTGCCAGCAGCCAGAACCGGGACAGCTATCTTTACAATGAGCAGTTCTTC
CDR3: CASSQNRDSYLYNEQFF

D: -
V: TRBV7-9
J: TRBJ1-1
size: -
DNA: TGTGCCAGCAGCCCCCCCGGGGGACCCCCTGAAGCTTTCTTT
CDR3: CASSPPGGPPEAFF

D: -
V: TRBV5-1
J: TRBJ2-7
size: many
DNA: TGCGCCAGCTCCCCGACGGTTGCCCCTCCGCACTACGAGCAGTACTTC
CDR3: CASSPTVAPPHYEQYF

D: TRBD2
V: TRBV7-9
J: TRBJ2-1
size: -
DNA: TGTGCCAGCAGCTCCGTAGCAGTGACTAGCGGGACCGATGAGCAGTTCTTC
CDR3: CASSSVAVTSGTDEQFF

D: -
V: TRBV9
J: TRBJ2-3
size: -
DNA: TGTGCCAGCAGCGAGGAGGGGGCCCCAGATACGCAGTATTTT
CDR3: CASSEEGAPDTQYF

D: TRBD2
V: TRBV7-8
J: TRBJ2-1
size: -
DNA: TGTGCCAGCGGCCCGGGACTAGCGGGCAATGAGCAGTTCTTC
CDR3: CASGPGLAGNEQFF

D: -
V: TRBV10-3
J: TRBJ2-7
size: few
DNA: TGTGCCATCAGTGAGTCGACGGGGGGCCCCGAGCAGTACTTC
CDR3: CAISESTGGPEQYF

D: -
V: TRBV2
J: TRBJ1-1
size: many
DNA: TGTGCCAGCAGTGAAGCGTCGTCAGGAGGGCGGAACACTGAAGCTTTCTTT
CDR3: CASSEASSGGRNTEAFF

D: -
V: TRBV12-3/TRBV12-4
J: TRBJ2-7
size: many
DNA: TGTGCCAGCAGCATGGGATACGAGCAGTACTTC
CDR3: CASSMGYEQYF

D: TRBD2
V: TRBV20-1
J: TRBJ2-7
size: -
DNA: TGCAGTGCTAGAGTCGGACTAGCGGGGGGACCTTACGAGCAGTACTTC
CDR3: CSARVGLAGGPYEQYF

D: TRBD2
V: TRBV10-2
J: TRBJ2-5
size: -
DNA: TGCGCCAGCAGTCCCGCCTCGGGACTAGCGGGAGGAGAGACCCAGTACTTC
CDR3: CASSPASGLAGGETQYF

D: -
V: TRBV27
J: TRBJ2-1
size: -
DNA: TGTGCCAGCAGTCCCCTCCAGGAAAACAATGAGCAGTTCTTC
CDR3: CASSPLQENNEQFF

D: -
V: TRBV6-5
J: TRBJ2-7
size: many
DNA: TGTGCCAGCAGTTCCTACTTGACCTACGAGCAGTACTTC
CDR3: CASSSYLTYEQYF

D: -
V: TRBV7-9
J: TRBJ1-4
size: many
DNA: TGTGCCAGCAGCCATCGGGGGGGAAAACTGTTTTTT
CDR3: CASSHRGGKLFF

D: TRBD2
V: TRBV18
J: TRBJ2-7
size: -
DNA: TGTGCCAGCTCACCACAAGCGGGGGCCTACGAGCAGTACTTC
CDR3: CASSPQAGAYEQYF

D: -
V: TRBV7-9
J: TRBJ1-1
size: -
DNA: TGTGCCAGCAGCATCACCTCTGGCGACACTGAAGCTTTCTTT
CDR3: CASSITSGDTEAFF

D: -
V: TRBV7-2
J: TRBJ2-4
size: few
DNA: TGTGCCAGCAGCTTAGAGCACGGCGGCATTCAGTACTTC
CDR3: CASSLEHGGIQYF

D: -
V: TRBV6-2/TRBV6-3
J: TRBJ1-2
size: -
DNA: TGTGCCAGCACCCAAAGGGATGGCTACACCTTC
CDR3: CASTQRDGYTF

D: TRBD2
V: TRBV6-1
J: TRBJ2-7
size: -
DNA: TGTGCCAGCAGTACGGAGCTAGCGGGAGGTGCCGAGCAGTACTTC
CDR3: CASSTELAGGAEQYF

D: -
V: TRBV15
J: TRBJ1-2
size: many
DNA: TGTGCCACCAGCAGAGATCAGGGCTACACCTTC
CDR3: CATSRDQGYTF

D: -
V: TRBV12-3/TRBV12-4
J: TRBJ1-1
size: few
DNA: TGTGCCAGCTGCCCCAGTTTCGCTGAAGCTTTCTTT
CDR3: CASCPSFAEAFF

D: TRBD2
V: TRBV12-3/TRBV12-4
J: TRBJ2-5
size: many
DNA: TGTGCCAGCAGTTTGCCCCTCCTAGCGGGTGGAGAGACCCAGTACTTC
CDR3: CASSLPLLAGGETQYF

D: -
V: TRBV12-3/TRBV12-4
J: TRBJ1-6
size: -
DNA: TGTGCCAGCGCAACCGGGAGTAGATCACCCCTCCACTTT
CDR3: CASATGSRSPLHF

D: TRBD1
V: TRBV4-1
J: TRBJ2-7
size: -
DNA: TGCGCCAGCAGCCCGGGACAGGGTTATCTCGAGCAGTACTTC
CDR3: CASSPGQGYLEQYF

D: -
V: TRBV11-2
J: TRBJ2-6
size: -
DNA: TGTGCCAGCAGCCCCAGTTCGCTAGTCCTGACTTTC
CDR3: CASSPSSLVLTF

D: -
V: TRBV7-2
J: TRBJ2-7
size: many
DNA: TGTGCCAGCAGCTCCCCAATGCGCGGGGAGCAGTACTTC
CDR3: CASSSPMRGEQYF

D: -
V: TRBV7-2
J: TRBJ1-2
size: many
DNA: TGTGCCAGCAGCTTAGGGGCAGGGAGGTATGGCTACACCTTC
CDR3: CASSLGAGRYGYTF

D: -
V: TRBV5-1
J: TRBJ1-1
size: few
DNA: TGCGCCAGCAGCTTGGATTTGGGGTTCGTTACTGAAGCTTTCTTT
CDR3: CASSLDLGFVTEAFF

D: -
V: TRBV30
J: TRBJ2-7
size: -
DNA: TGTGCCTGGAGTGTAGAGGGGGAGCAGTACTTC
CDR3: CAWSVEGEQYF

D: -
V: TRBV12-3/TRBV12-4
J: TRBJ2-7
size: few
DNA: TGTGCCAGCGGTAATCTCCTGGAGGCAGACTACGAGCAGTACTTC
CDR3: CASGNLLEADYEQYF

D: TRBD1
V: TRBV7-9
J: TRBJ1-1
size: -
DNA: TGTGCCAGCAGACCAGGGGGCCAACCTGAAGCTTTCTTT
CDR3: CASRPGGQPEAFF

D: TRBD1
V: TRBV7-2
J: TRBJ2-7
size: few
DNA: TGTGCCAGCAGCTTAGCGACAGGGGCCTACGAGCAGTACTTC
CDR3: CASSLATGAYEQYF

D: TRBD2
V: TRBV2
J: TRBJ2-1
size: -
DNA: TGTGCCAGCAGTAGTAGCGGGTATGAGCAGTTCTTC
CDR3: CASSSSGYEQFF

D: -
V: TRBV6-5
J: TRBJ2-5
size: few
DNA: TGTGCCAGCAGTTACGTGCAGGGCCAAGAGACCCAGTACTTC
CDR3: CASSYVQGQETQYF

D: -
V: TRBV12-3/TRBV12-4
J: TRBJ2-1
size: -
DNA: TGTGCCAGCAGTTTACTGGTCAATGAGCAGTTCTTC
CDR3: CASSLLVNEQFF

D: TRBD1
V: TRBV5-1
J: TRBJ2-7
size: -
DNA: TGCGCCAGCAGCCGGCCCGGGACAGGGGATCCCTACGAGCAGTACTTC
CDR3: CASSRPGTGDPYEQYF

D: TRBD2
V: TRBV30
J: TRBJ2-5
size: -
DNA: TGTGCCTGGAGTTCTAGCGGGAGTATGAAGACCCAGTACTTC
CDR3: CAWSSSGSMKTQYF

D: -
V: TRBV6-2/TRBV6-3
J: TRBJ2-7
size: -
DNA: TGTGCCAGCAGTTGGAGGAGGGCCTCGGGCGAGCAGTACTTC
CDR3: CASSWRRASGEQYF

D: -
V: TRBV9
J: TRBJ2-1
size: -
DNA: TGTGCCAGCAGCGGGAACAGCGGGCCCGGGAAGAATGAGCAGTTCTTC
CDR3: CASSGNSGPGKNEQFF

D: TRBD2
V: TRBV6-2/TRBV6-3
J: TRBJ2-1
size: -
DNA: TGTGCCAGCAGTTACTCGATCAGCGGGAGCGACGGCAATGAGCAGTTCTTC
CDR3: CASSYSISGSDGNEQFF

D: -
V: TRBV27
J: TRBJ1-6
size: -
DNA: TGTGCCAGCCGGTCCCGGGACCATTCACCCCTCCACTTT
CDR3: CASRSRDHSPLHF

D: -
V: TRBV5-1
J: TRBJ1-1
size: -
DNA: TGCGCCAGCAGCTTGGGGGCCGAGGAAGCTTTCTTT
CDR3: CASSLGAEEAFF

D: TRBD1
V: TRBV4-3
J: TRBJ1-1
size: many
DNA: TGCGCCAGCAGCCACGGGGGAAGGACAGGGAACACTGAAGCTTTCTTT
CDR3: CASSHGGRTGNTEAFF

D: -
V: TRBV3-1
J: TRBJ1-4
size: few
DNA: TGTGCCAGCAGCCACGGCCACAGGGAGTTTAATGAAAAACTGTTTTTT
CDR3: CASSHGHREFNEKLFF

D: -
V: TRBV11-2
J: TRBJ2-3
size: -
DNA: TGTGCCAGCAGCCAAGAGGGCAGTCGCACAGATACGCAGTATTTT
CDR3: CASSQEGSRTDTQYF

D: -
V: TRBV10-3
J: TRBJ2-7
size: -
DNA: TGTGCCGCGTCGGGACATCAGAGCTCCTACGAGCAGTACTTC
CDR3: CAASGHQSSYEQYF

D: -
V: TRBV5-6
J: TRBJ2-5
size: few
DNA: TGTGCCAGCAGCCTAGGACATCCAGAGACCCAGTACTTC
CDR3: CASSLGHPETQYF

D: -
V: TRBV6-5
J: TRBJ2-1
size: few
DNA: TGTGCCAGCAGTCCTAGCGTCACTGAGCAGTTCTTC
CDR3: CASSPSVTEQFF

D: -
V: TRBV14
J: TRBJ1-1
size: many
DNA: TGTGCCAGCAGCCAAGACGGGGTCCGGGACGAGGTGGTCACTGAAGCTTTCTTT
CDR3: CASSQDGVRDEVVTEAFF